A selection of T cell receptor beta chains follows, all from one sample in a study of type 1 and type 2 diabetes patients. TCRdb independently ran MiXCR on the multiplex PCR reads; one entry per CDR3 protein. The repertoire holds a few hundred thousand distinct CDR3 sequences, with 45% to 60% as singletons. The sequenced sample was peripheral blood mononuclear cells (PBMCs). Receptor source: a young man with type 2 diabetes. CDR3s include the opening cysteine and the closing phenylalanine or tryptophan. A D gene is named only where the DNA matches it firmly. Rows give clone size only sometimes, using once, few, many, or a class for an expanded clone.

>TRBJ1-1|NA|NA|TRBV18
TGTGCCAGCTCACCACCGGGGGGGGCGCTTTCCACTGAAGCTTTCTTT
CASSPPGGALSTEAFF
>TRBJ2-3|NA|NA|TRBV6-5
TGTGCCAGCAGTTACTCCCGGACTATTGCGCAGTATTTT
CASSYSRTIAQYF
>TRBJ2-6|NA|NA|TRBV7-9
TGTGCCAGCAGCCCGGCCCCGGGACCTGGGGCCAACGTCCTGACTTTC
CASSPAPGPGANVLTF
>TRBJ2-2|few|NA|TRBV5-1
TGCGCCAGCAGTGGTAATAATGGCGGGGAGCTGTTTTTT
CASSGNNGGELFF
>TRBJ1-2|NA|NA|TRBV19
TGTGCCAGTAGTGCGCGGGAGTTGCCTGGCTACACCTTC
CASSARELPGYTF
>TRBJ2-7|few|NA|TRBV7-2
TGTGCCAGCAGCTTAAATGGGAGAATTGGCGAGCAGTACTTC
CASSLNGRIGEQYF
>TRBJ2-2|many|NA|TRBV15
TGTGCCACCACGCCCGAGGGGGGGCGAACCGGGGAGCTGTTTTTT
CATTPEGGRTGELFF
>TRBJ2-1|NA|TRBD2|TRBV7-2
TGTGCCAGCAGCTTAGTTCTCAGCGGGAGTTCCTACAATGAGCAGTTCTTC
CASSLVLSGSSYNEQFF
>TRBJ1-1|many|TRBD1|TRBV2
TGTGCCAGCAGTGATCGGCAGGGGGCTGAAGCTTTCTTT
CASSDRQGAEAFF
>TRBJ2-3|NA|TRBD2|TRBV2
TGTGCCAGCAGCGTCACAGCGGGGGGACCTGCAGATACGCAGTATTTT
CASSVTAGGPADTQYF
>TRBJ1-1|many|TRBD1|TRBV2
TGTGCCAGCGGGACAGAGAACACTGAAGCTTTCTTT
CASGTENTEAFF
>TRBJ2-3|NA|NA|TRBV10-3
TGTGCCACCGGTAACCCCGGGGGCTCAGATACGCAGTATTTT
CATGNPGGSDTQYF
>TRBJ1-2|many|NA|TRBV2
TGTGCCAGCAGGCCGGGACCCGGCCCGAACTATGGCTACACCTTC
CASRPGPGPNYGYTF
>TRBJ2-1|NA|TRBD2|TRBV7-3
TGTGCCTGCAGCCCCCTTAGCGGGGGGTACAATGAGCAGTTCTTC
CACSPLSGGYNEQFF
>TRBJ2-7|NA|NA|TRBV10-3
TGTGCCATCAGTGGATCAGGTCTTGGACCCTACGAGCAGTACTTC
CAISGSGLGPYEQYF
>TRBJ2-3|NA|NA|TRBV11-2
TGTGCCAGCAACCAAGGGGCGCTCGCCACAGATACGCAGTATTTT
CASNQGALATDTQYF
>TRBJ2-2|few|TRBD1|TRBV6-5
TGTGCCAGCAGTCCCAGGGGGCGCGGCACCGGGGAGCTGTTTTTT
CASSPRGRGTGELFF